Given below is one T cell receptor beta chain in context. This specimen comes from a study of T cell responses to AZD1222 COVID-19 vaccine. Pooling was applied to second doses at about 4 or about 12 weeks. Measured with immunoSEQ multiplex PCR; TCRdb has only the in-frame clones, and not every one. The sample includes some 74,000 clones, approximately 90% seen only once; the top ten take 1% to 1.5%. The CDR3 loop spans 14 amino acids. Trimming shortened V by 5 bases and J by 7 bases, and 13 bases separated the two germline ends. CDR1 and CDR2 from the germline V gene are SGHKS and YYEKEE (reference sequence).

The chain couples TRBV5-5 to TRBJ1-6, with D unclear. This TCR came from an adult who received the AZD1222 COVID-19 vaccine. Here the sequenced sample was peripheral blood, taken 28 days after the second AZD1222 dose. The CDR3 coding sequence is TGTGCCAGCAGAGGACGGCCGGAGAATTCACCCCTCCACTTT. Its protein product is CASRGRPENSPLHF.